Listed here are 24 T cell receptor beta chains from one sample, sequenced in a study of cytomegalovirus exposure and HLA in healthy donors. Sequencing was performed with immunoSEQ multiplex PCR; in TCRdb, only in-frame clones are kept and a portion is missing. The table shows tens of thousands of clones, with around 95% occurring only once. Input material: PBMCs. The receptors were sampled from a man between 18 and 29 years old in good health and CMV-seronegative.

CDR3 in DNA: TGTGCCAGCTCAAACTCATATCGACAGGCCCCTAACTACGAGCAGTACTTC. Encoded protein: CASSNSYRQAPNYEQYF. The chain is built from TRBV18 and TRBJ2-7, with a possible D match to TRBD1 (6 bases). The germline gives CDR1 KGHSH, CDR2 LQKENI. Deletions cut 5 bases from V and 3 bases from J, with 23 bases between. The CDR3 has 17 residues.

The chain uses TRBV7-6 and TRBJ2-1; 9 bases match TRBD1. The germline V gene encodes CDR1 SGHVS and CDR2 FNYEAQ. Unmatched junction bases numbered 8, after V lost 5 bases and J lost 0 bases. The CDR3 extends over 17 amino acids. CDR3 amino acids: CASSQGQGPSSYNEQFF. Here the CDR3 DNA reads TGTGCCAGCAGCCAAGGACAGGGGCCAAGCTCCTACAATGAGCAGTTCTTC.

CDR3 in amino acids: CASSPSAHEAGELFF. The DNA for the CDR3 is TGTGCCAGCAGCCCCTCTGCCCACGAGGCCGGGGAGCTGTTTTTT. The chain couples TRBV7-8 to TRBJ2-2; unclear D gene. Germline loops: CDR1 SGHVS, CDR2 FQNEAQ. CDR3 length: 15 residues. The germline V and J ends were trimmed by 5 bases and 6 bases, with 16 bases remaining between them. The full variable domain, completed using reference TRBV7-8 and TRBJ2-2, is GAGVSQSPRYKVAKRGQDVALRCDPISGHVSLFWYQQALGQGPEFLTYFQNEAQLDKSGLPSDRFFAERPEGSVSTLKIQRTQQEDSAVYLCASSPSAHEAGELFFGEGSRLTVL.

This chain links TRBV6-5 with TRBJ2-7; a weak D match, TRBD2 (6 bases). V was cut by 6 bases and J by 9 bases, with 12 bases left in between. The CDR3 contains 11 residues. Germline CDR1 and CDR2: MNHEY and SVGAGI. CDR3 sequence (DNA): TGTGCCAGCAGCAACGGAGCGGGGCAGTACTTC. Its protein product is CASSNGAGQYF.

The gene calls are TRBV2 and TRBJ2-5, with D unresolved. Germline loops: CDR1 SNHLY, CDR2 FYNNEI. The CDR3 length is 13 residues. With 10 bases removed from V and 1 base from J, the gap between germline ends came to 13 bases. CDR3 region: CATKPEPQETQYF. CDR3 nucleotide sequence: TGTGCCACCAAGCCCGAACCCCAAGAGACCCAGTACTTC.

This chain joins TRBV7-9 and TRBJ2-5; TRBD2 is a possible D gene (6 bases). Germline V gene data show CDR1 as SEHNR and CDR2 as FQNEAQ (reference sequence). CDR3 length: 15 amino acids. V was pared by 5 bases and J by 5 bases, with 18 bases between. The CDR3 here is CASSIPGVSGETQYF. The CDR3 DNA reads TGTGCCAGCAGCATACCGGGAGTTAGTGGGGAGACCCAGTACTTC.

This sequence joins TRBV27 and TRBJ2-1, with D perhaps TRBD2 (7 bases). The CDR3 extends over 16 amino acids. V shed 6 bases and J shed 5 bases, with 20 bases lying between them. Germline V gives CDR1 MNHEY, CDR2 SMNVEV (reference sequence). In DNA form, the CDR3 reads TGTGCCAGCAGACAAGGGGGAGGCCTAGCGGACAATGAGCAGTTCTTC. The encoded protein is CASRQGGGLADNEQFF.

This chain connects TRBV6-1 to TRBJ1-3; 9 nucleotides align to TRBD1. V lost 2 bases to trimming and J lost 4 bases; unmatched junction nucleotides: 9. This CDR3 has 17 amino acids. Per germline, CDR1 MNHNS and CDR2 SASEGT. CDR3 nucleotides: TGTGCCAGCAGTGAACGGAGGGCACAGGGGGCCGGAAACACCATATATTTT. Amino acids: CASSERRAQGAGNTIYF.

The CDR3: CASSSSGTEATNEKLFF. In DNA form, the CDR3 reads TGTGCCAGCAGCTCTTCCGGGACAGAAGCAACTAATGAAAAACTGTTTTTT. The chain couples TRBV5-8 to TRBJ1-4, with TRBD1 matching 7 bases. Trimming took 3 bases from V and 0 from J; bases not matched to a gene: 8. From germline, CDR1 is SGHTS and CDR2 YDEGEE. CDR3 length: 17 amino acids.

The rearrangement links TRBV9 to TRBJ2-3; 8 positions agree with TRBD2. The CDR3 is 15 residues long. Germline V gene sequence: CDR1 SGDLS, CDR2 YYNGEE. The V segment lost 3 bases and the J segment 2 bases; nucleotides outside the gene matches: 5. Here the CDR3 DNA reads TGTGCCAGCAGCGCCGCGGGGGGATCCACAGATACGCAGTATTTT. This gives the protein CASSAAGGSTDTQYF.

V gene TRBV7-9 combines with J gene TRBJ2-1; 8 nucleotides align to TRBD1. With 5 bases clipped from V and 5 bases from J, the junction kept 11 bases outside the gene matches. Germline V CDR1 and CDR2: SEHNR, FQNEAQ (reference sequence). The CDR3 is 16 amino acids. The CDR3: CASSRQGSGAHNEQFF. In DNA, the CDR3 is TGTGCCAGCAGCAGACAGGGGTCAGGGGCACACAATGAGCAGTTCTTC.

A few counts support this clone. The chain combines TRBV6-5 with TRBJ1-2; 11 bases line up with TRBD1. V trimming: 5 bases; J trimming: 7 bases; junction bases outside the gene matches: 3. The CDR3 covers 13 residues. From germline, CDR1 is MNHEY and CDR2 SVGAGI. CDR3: CASSRTGGRGYTF. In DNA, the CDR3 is TGTGCCAGCAGTAGGACAGGGGGCCGTGGCTACACCTTC.

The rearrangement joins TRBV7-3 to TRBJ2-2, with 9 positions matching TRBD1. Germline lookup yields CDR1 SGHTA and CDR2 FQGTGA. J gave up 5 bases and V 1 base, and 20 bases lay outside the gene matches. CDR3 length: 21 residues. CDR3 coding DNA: TGTGCCAGCAGCTTAAAACAGGGGGCGATTTTGCCGGACCGAAAAACCGGGGAGCTGTTTTTT. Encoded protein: CASSLKQGAILPDRKTGELFF.

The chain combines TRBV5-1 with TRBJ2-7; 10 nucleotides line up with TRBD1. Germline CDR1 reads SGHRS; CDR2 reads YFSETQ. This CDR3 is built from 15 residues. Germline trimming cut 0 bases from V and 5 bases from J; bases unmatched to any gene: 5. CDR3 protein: CASSLGSGTGDEQYF. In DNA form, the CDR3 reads TGCGCCAGCAGCTTGGGATCGGGGACAGGGGACGAGCAGTACTTC.

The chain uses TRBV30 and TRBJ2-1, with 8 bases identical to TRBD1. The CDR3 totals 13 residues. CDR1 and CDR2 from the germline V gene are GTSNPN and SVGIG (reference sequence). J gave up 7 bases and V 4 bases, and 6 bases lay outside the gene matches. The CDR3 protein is CAWNRQGKNEQFF. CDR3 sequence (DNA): TGTGCCTGGAACCGACAGGGGAAGAATGAGCAGTTCTTC.

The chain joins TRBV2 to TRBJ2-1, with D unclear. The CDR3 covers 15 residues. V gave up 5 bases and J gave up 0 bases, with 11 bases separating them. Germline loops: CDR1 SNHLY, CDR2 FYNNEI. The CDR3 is CASSQDWSSYNEQFF. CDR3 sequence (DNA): TGTGCCAGCAGTCAAGACTGGAGCTCCTACAATGAGCAGTTCTTC.

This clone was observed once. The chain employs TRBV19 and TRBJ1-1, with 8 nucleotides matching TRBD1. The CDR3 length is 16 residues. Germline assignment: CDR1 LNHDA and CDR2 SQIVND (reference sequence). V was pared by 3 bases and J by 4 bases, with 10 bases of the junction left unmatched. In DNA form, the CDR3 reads TGTGCCAGTAGTATTCGTACAGGGGGTAGGAGCACTGAAGCTTTCTTT. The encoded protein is CASSIRTGGRSTEAFF.

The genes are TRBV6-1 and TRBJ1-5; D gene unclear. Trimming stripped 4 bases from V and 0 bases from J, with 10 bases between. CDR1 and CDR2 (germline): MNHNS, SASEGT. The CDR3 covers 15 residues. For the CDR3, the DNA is TGTGCCAGCAGTGGAAGCCCTAATAGCAATCAGCCCCAGCATTTT. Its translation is CASSGSPNSNQPQHF.

CDR3 protein: CSVGQGSARDGYTF. The CDR3 DNA reads as TGCAGCGTTGGACAGGGGTCCGCTAGAGATGGCTACACCTTC. The gene calls are TRBV29-1 and TRBJ1-2; TRBD1 aligns across 8 bases. Germline V CDR1 and CDR2: SQVTM, ANQGSEA. The CDR3 loop spans 14 amino acids. The trim removed 4 bases at V and 6 bases at J, leaving 10 bases unmatched.

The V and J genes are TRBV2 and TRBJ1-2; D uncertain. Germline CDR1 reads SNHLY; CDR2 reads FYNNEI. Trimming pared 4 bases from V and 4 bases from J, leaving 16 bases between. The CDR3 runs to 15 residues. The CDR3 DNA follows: TGTGCCAGCAGTGGGTTCCGCGGATGGAGCTATGGCTACACCTTC. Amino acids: CASSGFRGWSYGYTF.

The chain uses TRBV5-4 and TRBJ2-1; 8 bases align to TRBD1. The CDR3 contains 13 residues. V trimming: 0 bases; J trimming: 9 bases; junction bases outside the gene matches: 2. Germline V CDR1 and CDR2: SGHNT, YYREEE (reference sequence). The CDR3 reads CASSLATGGEQFF. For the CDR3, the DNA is TGTGCCAGCAGCTTGGCCACAGGGGGTGAGCAGTTCTTC.

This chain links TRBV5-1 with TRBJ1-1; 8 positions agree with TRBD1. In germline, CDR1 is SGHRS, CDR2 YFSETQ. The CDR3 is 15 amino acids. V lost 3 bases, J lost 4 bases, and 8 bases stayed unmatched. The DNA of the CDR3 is TGCGCCAGCAGCTCCGACAGGGGAATGGGCACTGAAGCTTTCTTT. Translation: CASSSDRGMGTEAFF.

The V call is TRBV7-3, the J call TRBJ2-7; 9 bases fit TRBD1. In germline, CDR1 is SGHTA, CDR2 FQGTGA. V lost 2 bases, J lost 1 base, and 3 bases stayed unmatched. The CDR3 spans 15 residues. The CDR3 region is CASSLATGGSYEQYF. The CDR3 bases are TGTGCCAGCAGCTTAGCGACAGGGGGTTCCTACGAGCAGTACTTC.

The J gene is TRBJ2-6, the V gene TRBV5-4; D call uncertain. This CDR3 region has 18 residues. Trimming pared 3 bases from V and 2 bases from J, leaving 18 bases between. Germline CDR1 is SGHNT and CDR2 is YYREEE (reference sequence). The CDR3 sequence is CASSSPSPGQAGANVLTF. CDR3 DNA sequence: TGTGCCAGCAGCTCACCATCCCCCGGCCAGGCTGGGGCCAACGTCCTGACTTTC.